Below, 17 T cell receptor beta chains from the same sample are listed, as sequenced in a study of blood T cell dynamics during melanoma immunotherapy. The time point was: week 3, after first cycle of checkpoint inhibitor. Some clones are missing from TCRdb's copy, which holds only in-frame ones; the method was immunoSEQ multiplex PCR. The data hold roughly 5,900 clones, with roughly 90% observed a single time. This specimen was blood, taken from a patient treated with checkpoint blockade. The source is a human donor with melanoma.

This clone was detected a few times. Here the CDR3 reads CASSLGATTNEKLFF. The DNA of the CDR3 is TGCGCCAGCAGCCTGGGGGCCACAACTAATGAAAAACTGTTTTTT. The V gene is TRBV5-1, the J gene TRBJ1-4, with D possibly TRBD1 on 6 matching bases. CDR1 and CDR2 (germline): SGHRS, YFSETQ. The CDR3 totals 15 residues. Trimming took 4 bases from V and 0 from J, leaving 10 bases between them.

CDR3 coding DNA: TGCAGCGTTGGCTATCCCTCCTACAATGAGCAGTTCTTC. Residues: CSVGYPSYNEQFF. V and J are TRBV29-1 and TRBJ2-1; the D is unclear. The V end lost 4 bases, the J end lost 0 bases, and 7 bases lay between the germline ends. The CDR3 is 13 residues long. CDR1 SQVTM and CDR2 ANQGSEA come from the germline V gene.

The chain links TRBV18 to TRBJ1-4; TRBD1 aligns across 9 bases. The CDR3 contains 15 residues. The germline V gene encodes CDR1 KGHSH and CDR2 LQKENI. V lost 3 bases, J lost 5 bases, and 4 bases stayed unmatched. The CDR3 region is CASSPPGTGNEKLFF. The CDR3 nucleotides read TGTGCCAGCTCACCCCCCGGGACAGGGAATGAAAAACTGTTTTTT.

Only a few counts were recorded for this clone. This chain uses TRBV9 with TRBJ2-3; TRBD2 might be the D (6 bases). Germline values: CDR1 SGDLS, CDR2 YYNGEE. V lost 1 base, J lost 4 bases, and 7 bases lay in between. The CDR3 loop spans 13 amino acids. In nucleotides, the CDR3 is TGTGCCAGCAGCGTAACGGGGGCAGATACGCAGTATTTT. Its protein product is CASSVTGADTQYF.

V and J are TRBV19 and TRBJ2-3; D gene unclear. The CDR3 loop spans 14 amino acids. V was clipped by 9 bases and J by 2 bases, with 15 bases between them. Looked up from germline, CDR1 is LNHDA and CDR2 is SQIVND (reference sequence). For the CDR3, the DNA is TGTGCCAGCAAAGGGCTAACTAACACAGATACGCAGTATTTT. Translation: CASKGLTNTDTQYF.

This chain joins TRBV6-5 and TRBJ1-4; D is uncertain. The CDR3 runs 14 residues. Trimming removed 4 bases from V and 2 bases from J, with 8 bases in between. The germline gives CDR1 MNHEY, CDR2 SVGAGI. In nucleotides, the CDR3 is TGTGCCAGCAGTTCCACAGCTACTAATGAAAAACTGTTTTTT. Encoded protein: CASSSTATNEKLFF.

V usage is TRBV28 and J usage is TRBJ2-1; no firm D call. V gave up 4 bases and J gave up 0 bases, with 4 bases separating them. Germline values: CDR1 MDHEN, CDR2 SYDVKM. The CDR3 runs to 13 residues. The CDR3 DNA is TGTGCCAGCAGTTCTAGCTCCTACAATGAGCAGTTCTTC. Residues: CASSSSSYNEQFF.

The chain couples TRBV7-9 to TRBJ1-1; tentative D call: TRBD1 (6 bases). Germline CDR1 is SEHNR and CDR2 is FQNEAQ (reference sequence). The CDR3 runs to 16 residues. Trimming pared 1 base from V and 1 base from J, leaving 13 bases between. This CDR3 reads CASSLDGGAQNTEAFF. The CDR3 coding sequence is TGTGCCAGCAGCTTAGATGGGGGGGCCCAGAACACTGAAGCTTTCTTT. The full variable domain, its missing parts supplied by reference TRBV7-9 and TRBJ1-1, is DTGVSQNPRHKITKRGQNVTFRCDPISEHNRLYWYRQTLGQGPEFLTYFQNEAQLEKSRLLSDRFSAERPKGSFSTLEIQRTEQGDSAMYLCASSLDGGAQNTEAFFGQGTRLTVV.

This rearrangement joins TRBV7-8 to TRBJ2-5; the D is unclear. The CDR3 length is 13 residues. The germline CDR1 and CDR2 sequences are SGHVS and FQNEAQ. The V and J ends lost 1 base and 2 bases respectively, with 5 bases between them. DNA of the CDR3: TGTGCCAGCAGCTTAGGAGGACAAGAGACCCAGTACTTC. Residues: CASSLGGQETQYF.

This sequence joins TRBV4-1 and TRBJ2-5, with 9 bases that match TRBD2. This CDR3 is 17 amino acids long. V trimming: 5 bases; J trimming: 1 base; junction bases outside the gene matches: 11. The V gene's germline CDR1 is MGHRA and CDR2 YSYEKL. In DNA, the CDR3 is TGCGCCAGCAGCTGGGGGAGCGGGGGGTCCACCCAAGAGACCCAGTACTTC. It yields the protein CASSWGSGGSTQETQYF.

The chain employs TRBV9 and TRBJ1-4; TRBD1 is a possible D gene (6 bases). The germline V gene has CDR1 SGDLS and CDR2 YYNGEE. CDR3 length: 15 amino acids. V was clipped by 3 bases and J by 3 bases, with 12 bases between them. The CDR3 region is CASSEGEGANEKLFF. The CDR3, as DNA: TGTGCCAGCAGCGAGGGGGAAGGGGCTAATGAAAAACTGTTTTTT.

This clone was counted a single time. Here the CDR3 DNA reads TGTGCCAGCAGCTTATTGTCAGCGAACACCGGGGAGCTGTTTTTT. This gives the protein CASSLLSANTGELFF. The chain has TRBV7-3 and TRBJ2-2; D unclear. The ends were cut back, 2 bases at V and 0 bases at J, with 7 bases in the middle. Germline CDR1 SGHTA, CDR2 FQGTGA. The CDR3 runs to 15 residues.

The V gene is TRBV30, the J gene TRBJ1-5; 7 bases are a match to TRBD1. Germline values: CDR1 GTSNPN, CDR2 SVGIG (reference sequence). The V gene end was trimmed by 3 bases and the J gene end by 4 bases; junction bases not matched to a gene: 3. The CDR3 consists of 13 residues. CDR3 amino acids: CAWRTGPNQPQHF. CDR3 sequence (DNA): TGTGCCTGGAGGACAGGGCCAAATCAGCCCCAGCATTTT.

The rearrangement joins TRBV6-5 to TRBJ1-5, with 7 positions matching TRBD1. J gave up 7 bases and V 6 bases, and 9 bases lay outside the gene matches. This CDR3 is built from 14 residues. CDR1 and CDR2 (germline): MNHEY, SVGAGI. CDR3 nucleotides: TGTGCCAGCAGCCATAGGGGGCCAAGCCAGCCCCAGCATTTT. Its translation: CASSHRGPSQPQHF.

In this sample, this clone turned up once. This chain links TRBV2 with TRBJ2-7; D may be TRBD1 or TRBD2 (5 bases each). The CDR3 extends over 12 amino acids. Germline CDR1 and CDR2: SNHLY and FYNNEI. Trimming left V 11 bases short and J 2 bases short, with 13 bases between. CDR3 in amino acids: CAEGKGTYEQYF. CDR3 nucleotide sequence: TGTGCCGAGGGGAAGGGGACCTACGAGCAGTACTTC.

The chain links TRBV9 to TRBJ2-2; D is unclear. This CDR3 has 12 amino acids. Trimming pared 4 bases from V and 3 bases from J, leaving 4 bases between. Germline CDR1 reads SGDLS; CDR2 reads YYNGEE. DNA of the CDR3: TGTGCCAGCAGCCCTTACACCGGGGAGCTGTTTTTT. This encodes CASSPYTGELFF.

This clone was picked up one time. The V and J genes are TRBV7-8 and TRBJ2-3; no reliable D call. The CDR3 extends over 16 amino acids. Between the trimmed V and J ends, which lost 5 bases and 0 bases, there was a span of 15 bases. The germline V gene has CDR1 SGHVS and CDR2 FQNEAQ. CDR3 DNA: TGTGCCAGCAGCCTGGTACGGACCACTAGCACAGATACGCAGTATTTT. The encoded protein is CASSLVRTTSTDTQYF. Drawing the rest from reference TRBV7-8 and TRBJ2-3, the complete variable domain is GAGVSQSPRYKVAKRGQDVALRCDPISGHVSLFWYQQALGQGPEFLTYFQNEAQLDKSGLPSDRFFAERPEGSVSTLKIQRTQQEDSAVYLCASSLVRTTSTDTQYFGPGTRLTVL.